A selection of T cell receptor beta chains follows, all from one sample in a study of long-term antiretroviral therapy in people with HIV. Sequencing was performed with immunoSEQ multiplex PCR; in TCRdb, only in-frame clones are kept and a portion is missing. Of 40,000 to 50,000 clones listed, approximately 94% are singletons. Sequencing used unsorted PBMCs, obtained 9 to 9.5 years after starting antiretroviral therapy. The source is a young man with HIV. Each CDR3 is given without its conserved first and last residue. Each record gives: J gene, D gene, clone size, V gene, CDR3 protein. The D gene is left open where the match is weak. The size field is filled for only some rows; it gives once, few, many or a size class.

TRBJ1-1	.	once	TRBV12-5	ASGLGSGYRTEAF
TRBJ1-6	.	.	TRBV6-5	ASSASDRSPLH
TRBJ1-4	TRBD1	.	TRBV6-1	ASSRGQHEKLF
TRBJ1-1	.	.	TRBV6-5	ASSYSPTVNTEAF
TRBJ2-1	TRBD2	.	TRBV5-1	ASSFRVPPFTSGGGTSYNEQF
TRBJ2-2	.	.	TRBV5-1	ASSATNTGELF
TRBJ2-3	.	.	TRBV30	AWSVLGTQY
TRBJ2-6	TRBD2	.	TRBV6-4	ASSDSFLAGGPSGANVLT
TRBJ1-2	.	.	TRBV28	ASSFTAFYGYT
TRBJ1-6	.	once	TRBV11-2	ASSFQSIYSPLH
TRBJ1-5	.	.	TRBV15	ATSRALGQGFNQPQH
TRBJ1-5	.	.	TRBV28	ASSPRAGSNQPQH
TRBJ1-2	.	.	TRBV19	ASSLSRQNYGYT
TRBJ2-7	TRBD2	.	TRBV7-6	ASSFGLAGGPYEQY
TRBJ2-5	.	.	TRBV10-3	AISGGLQETQY
TRBJ2-4	TRBD1	.	TRBV2	ASSDEQGAYIQY
TRBJ1-5	.	.	TRBV14	ASSQMGGPQPQH
TRBJ2-3	TRBD1	.	TRBV5-1	ASKTGASTDTQY
TRBJ1-1	.	.	TRBV6-4	ASRRERENTEAF
TRBJ2-2	.	.	TRBV27	ASSLVRGSGELF
TRBJ2-2	TRBD2	.	TRBV7-7	ASSSGLAGELF
TRBJ2-2	.	.	TRBV5-5	ASSLGIPTNTGELF
TRBJ2-2	TRBD2	.	TRBV7-3	ASSWGGDTGELF
TRBJ1-5	.	.	TRBV2	ASREFSYSNQPQH
TRBJ1-5	.	.	TRBV30	AWTPRGTVSNQPQH
TRBJ1-1	TRBD1	.	TRBV5-4	ASSHQTGGNTEAF
TRBJ2-5	TRBD1	.	TRBV5-1	ASSTQQGAGETQY
TRBJ2-3	TRBD2	.	TRBV5-4	ASSLSLLAGGDTQY
TRBJ2-3	.	large	TRBV10-1	ASSETFSTDTQY
TRBJ1-6	.	.	TRBV25-1	ASSDPGAYSPLH
TRBJ2-2	.	.	TRBV27	ASKLQSIAFTGELF
TRBJ2-3	.	.	TRBV4-1	ASSHSSTDTQY
TRBJ2-5	TRBD2	.	TRBV6-6	ASEASGDQETQY
TRBJ2-7	.	.	TRBV6-5	ASRTPGPYEQY
TRBJ2-5	.	.	TRBV2	ASMLGGETQY
TRBJ2-1	TRBD1	.	TRBV4-1	ASSQGQQGLHNEQF
TRBJ1-2	.	.	TRBV7-9	ASVDRDYGYT
TRBJ2-2	.	.	TRBV5-6	ASSLGGGTLNTGELF
TRBJ1-6	TRBD1	few	TRBV2	ASRKQPGQGNSPLH
TRBJ1-2	.	.	TRBV28	ASSPGTYYGYT
TRBJ1-1	.	.	TRBV7-9	ASSAQYLTEAF
TRBJ1-5	.	.	TRBV28	ASSFHPNQPQH
TRBJ2-3	.	.	TRBV11-1	ASENSGSADTQY
TRBJ2-3	TRBD2	.	TRBV5-1	ASSPSGGYSSTDTQY
TRBJ1-1	.	.	TRBV5-4	ASSSTGLNTEAF
TRBJ2-3	TRBD2	.	TRBV19	ASSSRTSGVGDTQY
TRBJ2-5	.	.	TRBV27	ASSEDLQETQY
TRBJ2-5	.	.	TRBV6-5	ASSYSGGRETQY
TRBJ1-1	.	.	TRBV7-9	ASSLGPDIGDTEAF
TRBJ2-5	.	.	TRBV13	ASSLLGGEETQY
TRBJ1-5	.	.	TRBV18	ASSQSGVRSNQPQH
TRBJ2-3	TRBD2	.	TRBV6-1	ASRNRGGGPDTQY
TRBJ2-5	TRBD1	few	TRBV2	ASKRDRDQETQY
TRBJ2-5	TRBD2	.	TRBV19	ASSIVGLAGAKETQY